In its sample, the clone carrying this T cell receptor (beta chain) was seen a few times. Its antigen is currently unknown. Each CDR3 protein gets one entry after TCRdb re-called the 5' RACE reads with MiXCR. The repertoire holds roughly 340,000 distinct CDR3 sequences, with roughly 28% as singletons. The sample comes from a study of identical twins' blood T cells. V shed 7 bases and J 5 bases; nucleotides not matched to a gene: 5. Germline lookup yields CDR1 DFQATT and CDR2 SNEGSKA (reference sequence). The CDR3 is 12 residues long. Study-level points and caveats: Abundant TCRbeta CDR3s overlapped more between twins than with unrelated donors. Twins shared about as many clonotypes as their cloneset sizes predicted.

The chain carries TRBV20-1 and TRBJ1-2; 9 nucleotides line up with TRBD1. This clonotype was obtained from a woman aged 18-49 years in good health. The sample was PBMCs. CDR3 bases: TGCAGTGGGGGGACAGGGAGTTATGGCTACACCTTC. Its protein product is CSGGTGSYGYTF.